The 14 T cell receptor beta chains given below trace back to one sample, sequenced in a study of T cell responses to AZD1222 COVID-19 vaccine. The method was immunoSEQ multiplex PCR; TCRdb's version includes in-frame clones alone and lacks a portion of them. Found here are about 130,000 clones, about 85% of them singletons; the top ten hold roughly 4%. This material consisted of peripheral blood, taken on day 0 of AZD1222 vaccination. These TCRs come from an adult in good health.

This clone showed up just once. This chain connects TRBV15 to TRBJ2-2; D perhaps matches TRBD2 (7 bases). V lost 0 bases and J 7 bases, leaving 15 bases between the germline ends. The CDR3 loop spans 16 amino acids. The germline V gene has CDR1 LNHNV and CDR2 YYDKDF (reference sequence). The CDR3 DNA reads TGTGCCACCAGCAGAGATGGGGGGGCGAATTTCGGGGAGCTGTTTTTT. Protein sequence: CATSRDGGANFGELFF.

J is TRBJ1-4 and V is TRBV6-8; unclear D gene. The germline CDR1 and CDR2 sequences are MNHGY and SAAAGT. The CDR3 contains 19 residues. Trimming stripped 4 bases from V and 0 bases from J, with 21 bases between. The CDR3: CASSFSPNRRSATNEKLFF. The CDR3 DNA follows: TGTGCCAGCAGTTTTTCCCCGAATCGGAGGTCTGCAACTAATGAAAAACTGTTTTTT.

This rearrangement joins TRBV9 to TRBJ2-3; a weak D match, TRBD2 (5 bases). Germline CDR1 reads SGDLS; CDR2 reads YYNGEE. V lost 0 bases, J lost 5 bases, and 19 bases lay in between. The CDR3 sequence is 17 residues long. The CDR3 DNA follows: TGTGCCAGCAGCGTAGATATGGCTAGCCCCGGTCGAGATACGCAGTATTTT. Protein product: CASSVDMASPGRDTQYF.

This clone was seen at least ten times. This sequence joins TRBV28 and TRBJ2-2; maybe TRBD1 (5 bases). Deletions cut 0 bases from V and 5 bases from J, with 10 bases between. CDR3 size: 15 residues. Germline V gene lookup returns CDR1 MDHEN and CDR2 SYDVKM. The CDR3 nucleotides are TGTGCCAGCAGTTTATGGGGGCTTGGTACCGGGGAGCTGTTTTTT. Amino acid sequence: CASSLWGLGTGELFF.

The V gene is TRBV24-1, the J gene TRBJ2-5; D is possibly TRBD2 (5 bases). V shed 5 bases and J shed 1 base, with 19 bases lying between them. The CDR3 has 17 residues. Germline lookup yields CDR1 KGHDR and CDR2 SFDVKD. CDR3 sequence (DNA): TGTGCCACCAGTGCCCTCCTCGGCGGAGGAGTCCAAGAGACCCAGTACTTC. Residues: CATSALLGGGVQETQYF.

This chain joins TRBV2 and TRBJ1-2; TRBD1 is a possible D gene (5 bases). V lost 8 bases to trimming and J lost 3 bases, with 10 bases between them. This CDR3 region has 12 residues. From germline, CDR1 is SNHLY and CDR2 FYNNEI. Written as DNA, the CDR3 is TGTGCCAGCCCAGACAGCTACTATGGCTACACCTTC. It translates to CASPDSYYGYTF.

The J gene is TRBJ2-7, the V gene TRBV5-1; D is uncertain. The CDR3 is 15 amino acids. V was cut by 1 base and J by 3 bases, with 14 bases left in between. Germline loops: CDR1 SGHRS, CDR2 YFSETQ. The CDR3: CASSLPAGLGYEQYF. In DNA, the CDR3 is TGCGCCAGCAGCTTGCCGGCTGGGCTGGGCTACGAGCAGTACTTC.

CDR3 sequence: CASSLRGGTEAFF. For the CDR3, the DNA is TGTGCCAGCAGCTTACGAGGCGGCACTGAAGCTTTCTTT. The rearrangement links TRBV7-9 to TRBJ1-1; no clear D gene. This CDR3 contains 13 residues. Germline values: CDR1 SEHNR, CDR2 FQNEAQ (reference sequence). The V end lost 2 bases, the J end lost 4 bases, and 8 bases lay between the germline ends. The variable domain in full, with the rest retrieved from reference TRBV7-9 and TRBJ1-1, is DTGVSQNPRHKITKRGQNVTFRCDPISEHNRLYWYRQTLGQGPEFLTYFQNEAQLEKSRLLSDRFSAERPKGSFSTLEIQRTEQGDSAMYLCASSLRGGTEAFFGQGTRLTVV.

This chain connects TRBV20-1 to TRBJ1-5; D is perhaps TRBD1 (6 bases). Trimming left V 3 bases short and J 3 bases short, with 12 bases between. This CDR3 region has 14 residues. Germline CDR1 reads DFQATT; CDR2 reads SNEGSKA (reference sequence). The CDR3 here is CSASNGQFNQPQHF. The CDR3 region has the DNA TGCAGTGCTAGTAACGGACAGTTCAATCAGCCCCAGCATTTT.

This chain uses TRBV5-6 with TRBJ1-3; 8 nucleotides agree with TRBD1. J lost 0 bases, V lost 0 bases, and 5 bases had no gene match. From germline, CDR1 is SGHDT and CDR2 YYEEEE. This CDR3 has 17 residues. This CDR3 is CASSLVTGAFSGNTIYF. The DNA of the CDR3 is TGTGCCAGCAGCTTGGTGACAGGGGCATTCTCTGGAAACACCATATATTTT.

This clone was seen a handful of times. The CDR3 nucleotides read TGTGCCAGCAGTTTCCCCGGGCTAGCGGGCCTCTACGAGCAGTACTTC. Translated: CASSFPGLAGLYEQYF. The V gene is TRBV28, the J gene TRBJ2-7; 8 bases agree with TRBD2. There are 16 residues in the CDR3. Losses at the gene ends were 3 bases for V and 3 bases for J; bases not matched to a gene: 10. Germline loops: CDR1 MDHEN, CDR2 SYDVKM.

The J gene is TRBJ1-5, the V gene TRBV5-5, with D maybe TRBD1 (6 bases). V lost 4 bases and J 0 bases, leaving 8 bases between the germline ends. The CDR3 runs 14 residues. Germline CDR1 SGHKS, CDR2 YYEKEE (reference sequence). The CDR3 sequence is CASSKTGSNQPQHF. CDR3 coding DNA: TGTGCCAGCAGCAAGACAGGTAGCAATCAGCCCCAGCATTTT.

The count of this clone is one. The chain couples TRBV10-3 to TRBJ1-5; D remains ambiguous. Germline loops: CDR1 ENHRY, CDR2 SYGVKD. The CDR3 has 13 amino acids. Between the trimmed V and J ends, which lost 7 bases and 8 bases, there was a span of 15 bases. CDR3 sequence: CAITRARSEPQHF. In DNA form, the CDR3 reads TGTGCCATCACTCGGGCCAGATCAGAGCCCCAGCATTTT.

The V gene is TRBV12-3 or TRBV12-4, the J gene TRBJ1-2; TRBD1 is a possible D gene (5 bases). The V gene lost 5 bases and the J gene lost 7 bases, with 11 bases spanning the gap. This CDR3 is built from 12 residues. DNA for the CDR3: TGTGCCAGCAGTCTACAGGCGGTTGGCTACACCTTC. This sequence encodes CASSLQAVGYTF.